Listed below are T cell receptor beta chains from one sample, sequenced in a study of OX40 agonist ivuxolimab in advanced cancers. TCRdb's copy holds only in-frame clones and misses some; the assay was immunoSEQ multiplex PCR. The sample includes about 12,000 clones, around 81% of them seen just once. Sample: CD4+ or CD8+ T cells sorted from blood, taken in a trial of the OX40 agonist ivuxolimab. These receptors were obtained from an adult with an advanced solid tumor such as melanoma, head and neck, liver or kidney cancer. Each CDR3 is given with its conserved first and last residue. The D gene is left open where the match is weak. Size tells how often a clone was seen (once, few, many) or the class of an expanded clone, and some rows leave it out.

abundance: .; len: 14; d_gene: .; v_gene: TRBV13; j_gene: TRBJ2-1; CDR3aa: CASSPGRVYNEQFF; CDR3nt: TGTGCCAGCAGCCCCGGTCGGGTCTACAATGAGCAGTTCTTC
abundance: once; len: 16; d_gene: .; v_gene: TRBV7-6; j_gene: TRBJ1-1; CDR3aa: CASSPGAGVMNTEAFF; CDR3nt: TGTGCCAGCAGCCCCGGGGCAGGGGTCATGAACACTGAAGCTTTCTTT
abundance: few; len: 14; d_gene: .; v_gene: TRBV5-6; j_gene: TRBJ2-5; CDR3aa: CASSLGRREETQYF; CDR3nt: TGTGCCAGCAGCTTGGGTCGGAGGGAAGAGACCCAGTACTTC
abundance: .; len: 13; d_gene: TRBD2; v_gene: TRBV18; j_gene: TRBJ2-7; CDR3aa: CASSPAGGYEQYF; CDR3nt: TGTGCCAGCTCACCAGCGGGGGGCTACGAGCAGTACTTC
abundance: .; len: 17; d_gene: .; v_gene: TRBV19; j_gene: TRBJ1-3; CDR3aa: CASSMGGRDDSGNTIYF; CDR3nt: TGTGCCAGTAGTATGGGGGGGCGGGATGACTCTGGAAACACCATATATTTT
abundance: .; len: 15; d_gene: .; v_gene: TRBV14; j_gene: TRBJ2-3; CDR3aa: CASSQVTGSTDTQYF; CDR3nt: TGTGCCAGCAGCCAAGTTACAGGAAGCACAGATACGCAGTATTTT
abundance: large; len: 14; d_gene: .; v_gene: TRBV6-6; j_gene: TRBJ1-5; CDR3aa: CASSQPGQNQPQHF; CDR3nt: TGTGCCAGCAGTCAACCGGGTCAAAATCAGCCCCAGCATTTT
abundance: .; len: 16; d_gene: .; v_gene: TRBV27; j_gene: TRBJ1-6; CDR3aa: CASSLGPGAYNSPLHF; CDR3nt: TGTGCCAGCAGTTTGGGCCCGGGAGCTTATAATTCACCCCTCCACTTT
abundance: .; len: 14; d_gene: TRBD1; v_gene: TRBV11-1; j_gene: TRBJ1-1; CDR3aa: CASRVDRGLTEAFF; CDR3nt: TGTGCCAGCAGGGTAGACAGGGGTCTGACTGAAGCTTTCTTT
abundance: large; len: 13; d_gene: .; v_gene: TRBV27; j_gene: TRBJ2-7; CDR3aa: CASSLGSVHEQYF; CDR3nt: TGTGCCAGCAGTTTAGGGTCAGTCCACGAGCAGTACTTC
abundance: .; len: 14; d_gene: TRBD1; v_gene: TRBV7-8; j_gene: TRBJ2-7; CDR3aa: CASSSYRGQYEQYF; CDR3nt: TGTGCCAGCAGCTCATACAGGGGGCAGTACGAGCAGTACTTC
abundance: .; len: 13; d_gene: .; v_gene: TRBV7-2; j_gene: TRBJ2-2; CDR3aa: CASSFPLGGELFF; CDR3nt: TGTGCCAGCAGCTTCCCCTTGGGCGGGGAGCTGTTTTTT
abundance: .; len: 12; d_gene: .; v_gene: TRBV13; j_gene: TRBJ2-3; CDR3aa: CASSLGRDTQYF; CDR3nt: TGTGCCAGCAGCTTAGGGCGGGATACGCAGTATTTT
abundance: .; len: 13; d_gene: .; v_gene: TRBV2; j_gene: TRBJ2-7; CDR3aa: CASSEGRGHEQYF; CDR3nt: TGTGCCAGCAGTGAGGGCAGGGGCCACGAGCAGTACTTC
abundance: .; len: 14; d_gene: .; v_gene: TRBV25-1; j_gene: TRBJ2-7; CDR3aa: CASSEIGSSYEQYF; CDR3nt: TGTGCCAGCAGTGAAATTGGCAGCTCCTACGAGCAGTACTTC
abundance: .; len: 16; d_gene: TRBD1; v_gene: TRBV19; j_gene: TRBJ1-2; CDR3aa: CASSLIQGPATYGYTF; CDR3nt: TGTGCCAGTAGTCTGATACAGGGGCCAGCAACTTATGGCTACACCTTC
abundance: .; len: 16; d_gene: .; v_gene: TRBV5-1; j_gene: TRBJ2-3; CDR3aa: CASSPIRTASTDTQYF; CDR3nt: TGCGCCAGCAGCCCGATCAGGACGGCTAGCACAGATACGCAGTATTTT
abundance: .; len: 13; d_gene: .; v_gene: TRBV30; j_gene: TRBJ1-2; CDR3aa: CAWRMTENYGYTF; CDR3nt: TGTGCCTGGAGGATGACAGAGAACTATGGCTACACCTTC
abundance: .; len: 16; d_gene: TRBD1; v_gene: TRBV4-3; j_gene: TRBJ1-5; CDR3aa: CASSQDWDRGNQPQHF; CDR3nt: TGCGCCAGCAGCCAAGATTGGGACAGGGGCAATCAGCCCCAGCATTTT
abundance: .; len: 13; d_gene: .; v_gene: TRBV5-6; j_gene: TRBJ2-5; CDR3aa: CASRIGGAETQYF; CDR3nt: TGTGCCAGTCGGATCGGGGGCGCGGAGACCCAGTACTTC
abundance: once; len: 15; d_gene: .; v_gene: TRBV4-1; j_gene: TRBJ2-7; CDR3aa: CASSQDSPLRGEQYF; CDR3nt: TGCGCCAGCAGCCAAGATTCGCCGCTCCGGGGCGAGCAGTACTTC
abundance: once; len: 16; d_gene: TRBD2; v_gene: TRBV6-4; j_gene: TRBJ2-1; CDR3aa: CASSPSGGGRYNEQFF; CDR3nt: TGTGCCAGCAGTCCGTCGGGGGGAGGGCGGTACAATGAGCAGTTCTTC
abundance: .; len: 20; d_gene: TRBD2; v_gene: TRBV7-8; j_gene: TRBJ2-1; CDR3aa: CASSLVSLLAGGFSYNEQFF; CDR3nt: TGTGCCAGCAGCTTAGTTAGTTTACTAGCGGGAGGTTTCTCCTACAATGAGCAGTTCTTC
abundance: .; len: 16; d_gene: .; v_gene: TRBV7-7; j_gene: TRBJ2-1; CDR3aa: CASSLRLASSYNEQFF; CDR3nt: TGTGCCAGCAGCTTAAGGCTAGCGAGCTCCTACAATGAGCAGTTCTTC
abundance: .; len: 14; d_gene: TRBD1; v_gene: TRBV6-6; j_gene: TRBJ2-7; CDR3aa: CASSYGQGAYEQYF; CDR3nt: TGTGCCAGCAGTTACGGTCAGGGGGCCTACGAGCAGTACTTC
abundance: .; len: 15; d_gene: .; v_gene: TRBV5-6; j_gene: TRBJ2-4; CDR3aa: CASSPGWGLNNIQYF; CDR3nt: TGTGCCAGCAGCCCGGGATGGGGCTTAAACAACATTCAGTACTTC
abundance: .; len: 13; d_gene: TRBD1; v_gene: TRBV27; j_gene: TRBJ2-7; CDR3aa: CASSSRTGKEQYF; CDR3nt: TGTGCCAGCAGTTCCAGGACAGGGAAAGAGCAGTACTTC
abundance: .; len: 16; d_gene: TRBD2; v_gene: TRBV28; j_gene: TRBJ2-7; CDR3aa: CASSSPLAGVAYEQYF; CDR3nt: TGTGCCAGCAGTTCCCCTCTAGCGGGAGTAGCCTACGAGCAGTACTTC
abundance: .; len: 15; d_gene: TRBD2; v_gene: TRBV27; j_gene: TRBJ2-5; CDR3aa: CASSHDNGGKETQYF; CDR3nt: TGTGCCAGCAGTCACGATAACGGGGGGAAAGAGACCCAGTACTTC
abundance: .; len: 15; d_gene: .; v_gene: TRBV4-1; j_gene: TRBJ2-1; CDR3aa: CASSQDPDGYNEQFF; CDR3nt: TGCGCCAGCAGCCAAGACCCGGACGGTTACAATGAGCAGTTCTTC
abundance: .; len: 15; d_gene: .; v_gene: TRBV6-5; j_gene: TRBJ2-1; CDR3aa: CASSPTGPGGNEQFF; CDR3nt: TGTGCCAGCAGTCCAACGGGACCGGGCGGCAATGAGCAGTTCTTC
abundance: .; len: 11; d_gene: .; v_gene: TRBV25-1; j_gene: TRBJ2-5; CDR3aa: CASSEGETQYF; CDR3nt: TGTGCCAGCAGTGAAGGCGAGACCCAGTACTTC
abundance: .; len: 15; d_gene: TRBD2; v_gene: TRBV5-5; j_gene: TRBJ2-7; CDR3aa: CASSLDLAGTYEQYF; CDR3nt: TGTGCCAGCAGCTTGGATTTAGCGGGGACCTACGAGCAGTACTTC
abundance: few; len: 14; d_gene: .; v_gene: TRBV27; j_gene: TRBJ2-1; CDR3aa: CASSPSGLRNEQFF; CDR3nt: TGTGCCAGCAGTCCTTCGGGACTCCGCAATGAGCAGTTCTTC
abundance: few; len: 16; d_gene: TRBD2; v_gene: TRBV5-1; j_gene: TRBJ2-1; CDR3aa: CASSPESSGSFNEQFF; CDR3nt: TGCGCCAGCAGCCCGGAATCTAGCGGGAGCTTCAATGAGCAGTTCTTC
abundance: .; len: 16; d_gene: TRBD2; v_gene: TRBV29-1; j_gene: TRBJ2-5; CDR3aa: CSVEGTSGGHIATQYF; CDR3nt: TGCAGCGTTGAAGGGACTAGCGGGGGTCATATTGCGACCCAGTACTTC
abundance: .; len: 15; d_gene: .; v_gene: TRBV27; j_gene: TRBJ1-1; CDR3aa: CASSLLTDWGTEAFF; CDR3nt: TGTGCCAGCAGTTTATTGACCGACTGGGGGACTGAAGCTTTCTTT
abundance: .; len: 15; d_gene: .; v_gene: TRBV19; j_gene: TRBJ2-1; CDR3aa: CASKIALEGYNEQFF; CDR3nt: TGTGCCAGTAAGATTGCGTTGGAAGGGTACAATGAGCAGTTCTTC
abundance: .; len: 11; d_gene: .; v_gene: TRBV30; j_gene: TRBJ2-1; CDR3aa: CAWILYNEQFF; CDR3nt: TGTGCCTGGATCCTCTACAATGAGCAGTTCTTC